The 25 T cell receptor beta chains in this list originate from one sample, sequenced in a study of blood T cell repertoires in COVID-19. Produced via immunoSEQ multiplex PCR; TCRdb's table is partial and in-frame only. This sample has over 200,000 clones; under 85% occur once, and the top ten carry around 1.3%. Specimen: peripheral blood. The receptors stem from a woman aged 25 to 39 with COVID-19, enrolled during active disease.

This sequence joins TRBV27 and TRBJ2-7; 8 bases line up with TRBD2. The germline CDR1 and CDR2 sequences are MNHEY and SMNVEV (reference sequence). This CDR3 contains 15 residues. Germline trimming cut 6 bases from V and 2 bases from J; bases unmatched to any gene: 9. CDR3 DNA: TGTGCCAGCAGGGGACTAGGGCAGATACCCTACGAGCAGTACTTC. This encodes CASRGLGQIPYEQYF.

This rearrangement joins TRBV3-1 (or the pseudogene TRBV3-2) to TRBJ1-2; 8 bases agree with TRBD1. The CDR3 extends over 15 amino acids. The germline V gene has CDR1 LGHDT and CDR2 YNNKEL (reference sequence). J gave up 6 bases and V 1 base, and 7 bases lay outside the gene matches. CDR3: CASSQAPGQGNGYTF. The CDR3 DNA sequence: TGTGCCAGCAGCCAAGCTCCAGGACAGGGTAATGGCTACACCTTC.

This chain links TRBV5-4 with TRBJ1-6, with 8 bases fitting TRBD1. Germline V gene lookup returns CDR1 SGHNT and CDR2 YYREEE (reference sequence). The V and J ends lost 5 bases and 6 bases, in that order; junction bases with no gene match: 13. This CDR3 has 17 amino acids. The chain's CDR3 is CASRLIGQGAFNSPLHF. CDR3 bases: TGTGCCAGCAGGCTCATTGGGCAGGGGGCTTTTAATTCACCCCTCCACTTT.

The chain links TRBV11-2 to TRBJ2-1; 12 positions match TRBD2. Germline CDR1 reads SGHAT; CDR2 reads FQNNGV. This CDR3 region has 18 residues. The ends lost 7 bases at V and 0 bases at J; junction bases unmatched: 10. The CDR3 loop is CASTMGLAGPSSYNEQFF. CDR3 DNA sequence: TGTGCCAGCACGATGGGACTAGCGGGTCCGAGCTCCTACAATGAGCAGTTCTTC.

The CDR3 is CASSGRDEKLFF. In DNA form, the CDR3 reads TGTGCCAGCAGCGGCCGAGATGAAAAACTGTTTTTT. The chain employs TRBV9 and TRBJ1-4; no reliable D call. Germline loops: CDR1 SGDLS, CDR2 YYNGEE. Trimming removed 3 bases at V and 6 bases at J, with 6 bases between. This CDR3 region has 12 residues.

This chain joins TRBV5-1 and TRBJ1-1; TRBD1 agrees at 9 bases. Trimming removed 0 bases from V and 11 bases from J; junction bases left unmatched: 5. CDR3 size: 13 residues. The germline V gene encodes CDR1 SGHRS and CDR2 YFSETQ. The CDR3: CASSLGQGENAFF. In nucleotides, the CDR3 is TGCGCCAGCAGCTTGGGACAGGGGGAAAATGCTTTCTTT.

This chain connects TRBV2 to TRBJ1-1; the D is unclear. Germline loops: CDR1 SNHLY, CDR2 FYNNEI. V was pared by 8 bases and J by 3 bases, with 22 bases between. The CDR3 covers 16 residues. The CDR3 DNA follows: TGTGCCAGCCCTCTAAGGTCCGCGGCCGAGGACACTGAAGCTTTCTTT. This gives the protein CASPLRSAAEDTEAFF.

This rearrangement joins TRBV30 to TRBJ1-1; D gene unclear. The ends were cut back, 3 bases at V and 8 bases at J, with 13 bases in the middle. This CDR3 has 12 amino acids. Per the germline V gene, CDR1 is GTSNPN and CDR2 is SVGIG (reference sequence). The CDR3 nucleotides are TGTGCCTGGAGCGTCGGGAGAGGCGAAGCTTTCTTT. Protein sequence: CAWSVGRGEAFF. Filled out from reference TRBV30 and TRBJ1-1, the complete variable domain reads SQTIHQWPATLVQPVGSPLSLECTVEGTSNPNLYWYRQAAGRGLQLLFYSVGIGQISSEVPQNLSASRPQDRQFILSSKKLLLSDSGFYLCAWSVGRGEAFFGQGTRLTVV.

This chain uses TRBV18 with TRBJ2-3; 10 bases line up with TRBD2. Germline V gene lookup returns CDR1 KGHSH and CDR2 LQKENI. The V and J ends lost 3 bases and 2 bases, in that order; junction bases with no gene match: 5. The CDR3 is 16 residues long. CDR3 in DNA: TGTGCCAGCTCACCGACGGGACTAGCGATCACAGATACGCAGTATTTT. Its protein is CASSPTGLAITDTQYF.

V usage is TRBV6-2 or TRBV6-3 and J usage is TRBJ2-7, with TRBD2 matching 12 bases. Germline CDR1 is MNHEY and CDR2 is SVGEGT. This CDR3 has 17 amino acids. Trimming took 5 bases from V and 0 from J; bases not matched to a gene: 8. CDR3 sequence (DNA): TGTGCCAGCAGTAAGACTAGCGGGGGCCGGAGCTCCTACGAGCAGTACTTC. Amino acid sequence: CASSKTSGGRSSYEQYF.

V usage is TRBV2 and J usage is TRBJ2-3; D not resolved. The CDR3 loop spans 14 amino acids. V gave up 3 bases and J gave up 2 bases, with 9 bases separating them. Germline V gene lookup returns CDR1 SNHLY and CDR2 FYNNEI. The CDR3 sequence: CASSEAFYTDTQYF. CDR3 nucleotide sequence: TGTGCCAGCAGTGAGGCTTTTTACACAGATACGCAGTATTTT.

The gene calls are TRBV7-3 and TRBJ2-5, with D uncertain. CDR1 is SGHTA, CDR2 FQGTGA, per germline. Trimming took 1 base from V and 3 from J, leaving 9 bases between them. This CDR3 has 14 amino acids. For the CDR3, the DNA is TGTGCCAGCAGCTTAAGCAGGCCCAAAGAGACCCAGTACTTC. Translated: CASSLSRPKETQYF.

V and J are TRBV12-3 or TRBV12-4 and TRBJ1-5; 7 bases are a match to TRBD1. This CDR3 contains 13 residues. The J segment lost 7 bases and the V segment lost 6 bases, leaving 6 bases of the junction unmatched. The CDR3 DNA reads as TGTGCCAGCAGGACAGGGTTTGGCCAGCCCCAGCATTTT. Protein product: CASRTGFGQPQHF.

Only one count was recorded for this clone. This chain joins TRBV24-1 and TRBJ2-3; TRBD1 matches 7 bases. CDR3 length: 14 amino acids. Germline V CDR1 and CDR2: KGHDR, SFDVKD. The junction had 6 bases not matched to a gene; V was cut back by 4 bases and J by 6 bases. CDR3 nucleotide sequence: TGTGCCACCAGTGACCTTACAGGGGCCGATACGCAGTATTTT. Its protein product is CATSDLTGADTQYF.

This clone was seen a few times. The J gene is TRBJ2-5, the V gene TRBV2; tentative D call: TRBD1 (6 bases). This CDR3 has 15 amino acids. Germline V lookup: CDR1 SNHLY, CDR2 FYNNEI. The germline V and J ends were trimmed by 0 bases and 3 bases, with 11 bases remaining between them. The CDR3 sequence is CASSEAFAGEETQYF. The CDR3 coding sequence is TGTGCCAGCAGTGAAGCCTTTGCAGGGGAAGAGACCCAGTACTTC.

The V gene is TRBV9, the J gene TRBJ2-2, with TRBD2 matching 9 bases. Unmatched junction bases numbered 4, after V lost 0 bases and J lost 4 bases. Germline-derived CDR1 and CDR2 are SGDLS and YYNGEE. CDR3 length equals 16 residues. The CDR3 sequence is CASSVGGRAGTGELFF. CDR3 in DNA: TGTGCCAGCAGCGTAGGCGGGAGGGCCGGCACCGGGGAGCTGTTTTTT.

The chain couples TRBV27 to TRBJ2-7; 8 nucleotides agree with TRBD2. Trimming at V came to 6 bases and at J to 5 bases, leaving 9 bases not matched to a gene. Germline lookup yields CDR1 MNHEY and CDR2 SMNVEV (reference sequence). This CDR3 has 14 amino acids. CDR3 sequence (DNA): TGTGCCAGCAGCTCGGGGGGGGGAATGGACGAGCAGTACTTC. It specifies CASSSGGGMDEQYF.

The chain carries TRBV2 and TRBJ1-2; TRBD1 agrees at 9 bases. Germline-derived CDR1 and CDR2 are SNHLY and FYNNEI. This CDR3 comprises 12 residues. Trimming removed 10 bases from V and 8 bases from J; junction bases left unmatched: 8. CDR3 protein: CATGQGSFGYTF. CDR3 bases: TGTGCCACGGGACAGGGAAGTTTCGGCTACACCTTC.

This clone came up once. The chain joins TRBV6-2 or TRBV6-3 to TRBJ1-5; no reliable D call. CDR1 and CDR2 from the germline V gene are MNHEY and SVGEGT. The CDR3 extends over 17 amino acids. Trimming pared 2 bases from V and 6 bases from J, leaving 20 bases between. The CDR3 sequence: CASSYARSWEMGQPQHF. The CDR3 coding sequence is TGTGCCAGCAGTTACGCCCGGTCATGGGAGATGGGTCAGCCCCAGCATTTT.

This clone was detected once. The genes are TRBV5-1 and TRBJ2-5, with D possibly matching TRBD2 (7 bases). There are 15 residues in the CDR3. Germline CDR1 and CDR2: SGHRS and YFSETQ. V shed 2 bases and J shed 5 bases, with 16 bases lying between them. In DNA form, the CDR3 reads TGCGCCAGCAGCTTTTTCGGGGGGCGAGGCGAGACCCAGTACTTC. Translating gives CASSFFGGRGETQYF.

The chain employs TRBV7-2 and TRBJ1-2; 10 positions agree with TRBD1. The CDR3 length is 12 residues. With 6 bases clipped from V and 6 bases from J, the junction kept 1 base outside the gene matches. Germline V CDR1 and CDR2: SGHTA, FQGNSA. CDR3: CASRTGGDGYTF. The CDR3 nucleotides are TGTGCCAGCAGGACAGGGGGCGATGGCTACACCTTC.

The CDR3 reads CASSQGDRYYEGEKLFF. CDR3 coding DNA: TGCGCCAGCAGCCAAGGGGACAGGTACTATGAAGGTGAAAAACTGTTTTTT. The genes are TRBV4-3 and TRBJ1-4, with 8 bases identical to TRBD1. CDR1 is LGHNA and CDR2 is YSLEER in the germline V gene. J gave up 7 bases and V 1 base, and 11 bases lay outside the gene matches. The CDR3 is 17 amino acids.

Comments on this clone: A junction end diverges from the germline sequence, so it may reflect a read error. The chain couples TRBV5-1 to TRBJ2-3; 11 bases map to TRBD2. Germline V gene data show CDR1 as SGHRS and CDR2 as YFSETQ. This CDR3 comprises 15 residues. This CDR3 reads CASSLTSGSKDTQYF. The CDR3 coding sequence is TGCGCCAGCAGCTTAACTAGCGGGAGCAAAGATACGCAGTATTTT.

The gene calls are TRBV29-1 and TRBJ2-3; unclear D gene. This CDR3 has 16 amino acids. Trimming took off 4 bases at V and 0 bases at J, with 17 bases between the two ends. Germline V gene sequence: CDR1 SQVTM, CDR2 ANQGSEA. The CDR3 region is CSVAQPSVSSTDTQYF. The CDR3 region has the DNA TGCAGCGTTGCCCAACCCAGCGTATCTAGCACAGATACGCAGTATTTT.

The chain combines TRBV5-1 with TRBJ2-1; perhaps TRBD1 as D (5 bases). This CDR3 has 14 amino acids. Between the trimmed V and J ends, which lost 3 bases and 8 bases, there was a span of 15 bases. Per the germline V gene, CDR1 is SGHRS and CDR2 is YFSETQ. The CDR3 loop reads CASSWQGVMDEQFF. The DNA for the CDR3 is TGCGCCAGCAGCTGGCAGGGTGTAATGGATGAGCAGTTCTTC. The full variable domain, in which reference TRBV5-1 and TRBJ2-1 provide the parts outside the CDR3, is KAGVTQTPRYLIKTRGQQVTLSCSPISGHRSVSWYQQTPGQGLQFLFEYFSETQRNKGNFPGRFSGRQFSNSRSEMNVSTLELGDSALYLCASSWQGVMDEQFFGPGTRLTVL.